This TCR beta chain appears in the sequencing data of a study of Graves' ophthalmopathy and Graves' hyperthyroidism. About the study: The term stable hyperthyroidism indicated an absence of ophthalmopathy within 18 months of follow-up.

General study results and limits: Ophthalmopathy progression was predicted with around 71% sensitivity and roughly 72% specificity.

CDR3 length: 16 amino acids. Trimming shortened V by 2 bases and J by 4 bases, and 18 bases separated the two germline ends. Germline CDR1 and CDR2: SGHTA and FQGTGA. Comments on this clonotype: As yet, its antigen is unknown.

None of the included patients had other autoimmune diseases, uncontrolled infections, pregnancy or lactation, as these led to exclusion. Using RNA transcripts, the TCR beta CDR3 regions were amplified. The first round was an RT-PCR with HTBI primers, and the second round was a multiplex PCR. MiXCR, run by TCRdb on the multiplex PCR reads, gives a single entry per CDR3 protein. The sample lists over a million distinct CDR3 sequences, approximately 35% occurring once. Sequenced: peripheral blood or thyroid tissue (not recorded which). The clonotype originates from an adult man with Graves' hyperthyroidism. This rearrangement joins TRBV7-3 to TRBJ2-7; either TRBD1 or TRBD2 may fit D (5 bases each). The CDR3 loop is CASSLQGPSFPYEQYF. The CDR3 nucleotides are TGTGCCAGCAGCTTACAGGGACCAAGCTTCCCATACGAGCAGTACTTC.